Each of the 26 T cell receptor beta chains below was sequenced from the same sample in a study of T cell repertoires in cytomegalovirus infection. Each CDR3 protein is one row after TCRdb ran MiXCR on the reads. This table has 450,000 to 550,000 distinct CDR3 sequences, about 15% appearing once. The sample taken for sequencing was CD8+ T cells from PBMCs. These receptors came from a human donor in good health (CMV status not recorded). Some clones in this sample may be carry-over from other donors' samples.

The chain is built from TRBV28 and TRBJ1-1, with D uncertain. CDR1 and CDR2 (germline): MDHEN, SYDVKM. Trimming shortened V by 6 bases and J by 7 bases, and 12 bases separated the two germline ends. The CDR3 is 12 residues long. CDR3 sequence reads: CASRAAGFEAFF. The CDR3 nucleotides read TGTGCCAGCAGAGCCGCGGGGTTTGAAGCTTTCTTT.

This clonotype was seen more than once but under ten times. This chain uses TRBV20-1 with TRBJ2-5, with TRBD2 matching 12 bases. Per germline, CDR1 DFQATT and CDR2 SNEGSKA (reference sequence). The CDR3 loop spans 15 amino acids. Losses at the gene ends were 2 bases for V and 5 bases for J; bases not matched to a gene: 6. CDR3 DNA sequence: TGCAGTGCTAGATCGCAGACTAGCGGGGGTGAGACCCAGTACTTC. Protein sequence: CSARSQTSGGETQYF.

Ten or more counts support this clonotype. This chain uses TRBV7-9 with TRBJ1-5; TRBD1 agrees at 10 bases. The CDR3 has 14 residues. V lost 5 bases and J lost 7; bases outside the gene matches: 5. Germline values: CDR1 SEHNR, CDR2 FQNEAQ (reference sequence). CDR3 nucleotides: TGTGCCAGCAGCCTTGGGACAGGGGTCCAGCCCCAGCATTTT. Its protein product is CASSLGTGVQPQHF. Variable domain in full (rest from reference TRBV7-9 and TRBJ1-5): DTGVSQNPRHKITKRGQNVTFRCDPISEHNRLYWYRQTLGQGPEFLTYFQNEAQLEKSRLLSDRFSAERPKGSFSTLEIQRTEQGDSAMYLCASSLGTGVQPQHFGDGTRLSIL.

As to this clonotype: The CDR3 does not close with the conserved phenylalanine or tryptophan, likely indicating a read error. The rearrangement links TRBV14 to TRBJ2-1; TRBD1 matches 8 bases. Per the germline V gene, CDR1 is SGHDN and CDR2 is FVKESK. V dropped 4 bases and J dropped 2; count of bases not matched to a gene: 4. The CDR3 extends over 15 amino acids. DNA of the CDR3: TGTGCCAGCAGCCCCCGGGACAGGACCTACAATGAGCAGTTCTTA. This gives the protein CASSPRDRTYNEQFL.

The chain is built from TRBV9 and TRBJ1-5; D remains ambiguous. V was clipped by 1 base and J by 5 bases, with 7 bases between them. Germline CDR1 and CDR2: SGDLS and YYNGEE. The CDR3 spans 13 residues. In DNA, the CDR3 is TGTGCCAGCAGCGTAAACGAGGATCAGCCCCAGCATTTT. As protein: CASSVNEDQPQHF. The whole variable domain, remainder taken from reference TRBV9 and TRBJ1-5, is DSGVTQTPKHLITATGQRVTLRCSPRSGDLSVYWYQQSLDQGLQFLIQYYNGEERAKGNILERFSAQQFPDLHSELNLSSLELGDSALYFCASSVNEDQPQHFGDGTRLSIL.

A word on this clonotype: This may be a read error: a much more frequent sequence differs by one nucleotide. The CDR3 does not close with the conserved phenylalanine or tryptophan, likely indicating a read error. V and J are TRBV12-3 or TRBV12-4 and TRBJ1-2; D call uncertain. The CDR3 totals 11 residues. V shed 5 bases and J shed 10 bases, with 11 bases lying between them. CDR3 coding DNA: TGTGCCAGCAGTGGTGGGATCGACTACACCTTA. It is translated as CASSGGIDYTL.

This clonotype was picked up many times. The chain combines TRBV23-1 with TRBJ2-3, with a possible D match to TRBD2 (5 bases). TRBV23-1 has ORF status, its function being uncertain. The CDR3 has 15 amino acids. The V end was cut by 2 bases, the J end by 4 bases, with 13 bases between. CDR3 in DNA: TGCGCCAGCAGTCAAGCCGACCCGCGGGCAGATACGCAGTATTTT. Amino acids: CASSQADPRADTQYF.

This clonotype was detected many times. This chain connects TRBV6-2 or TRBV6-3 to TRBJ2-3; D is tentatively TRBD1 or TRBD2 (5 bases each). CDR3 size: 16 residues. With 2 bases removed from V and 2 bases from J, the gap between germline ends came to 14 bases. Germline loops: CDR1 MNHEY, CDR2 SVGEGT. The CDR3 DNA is TGTGCCAGCAGTTACGGGGCGGGCCTCTCCACAGATACGCAGTATTTT. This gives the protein CASSYGAGLSTDTQYF.

The CDR3 protein is CASVLGHVLSATGELFF. The CDR3 nucleotides are TGCGCCAGTGTCTTAGGACACGTCTTAAGCGCGACCGGGGAGCTGTTTTTT. This chain links TRBV10-1 with TRBJ2-2; D is possibly TRBD1 (5 bases). The germline gives CDR1 WNHNN, CDR2 SYGVQD (reference sequence). V lost 9 bases to trimming and J lost 5 bases, with 25 bases between them. This CDR3 is built from 17 residues.

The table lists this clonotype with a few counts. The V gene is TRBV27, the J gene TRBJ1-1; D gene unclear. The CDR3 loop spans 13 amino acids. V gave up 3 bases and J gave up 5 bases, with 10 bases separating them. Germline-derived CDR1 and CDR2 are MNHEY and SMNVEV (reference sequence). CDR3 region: CASSFGELTEAFF. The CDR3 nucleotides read TGTGCCAGCAGTTTCGGGGAATTGACTGAAGCTTTCTTT.

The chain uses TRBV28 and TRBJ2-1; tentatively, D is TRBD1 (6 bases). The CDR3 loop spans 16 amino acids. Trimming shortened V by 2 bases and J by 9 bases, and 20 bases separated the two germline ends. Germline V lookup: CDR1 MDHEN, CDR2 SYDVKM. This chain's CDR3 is CASSLGRSYRESEQFF. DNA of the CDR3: TGTGCCAGCAGTTTAGGACGCAGTTACAGGGAGTCTGAGCAGTTCTTC.

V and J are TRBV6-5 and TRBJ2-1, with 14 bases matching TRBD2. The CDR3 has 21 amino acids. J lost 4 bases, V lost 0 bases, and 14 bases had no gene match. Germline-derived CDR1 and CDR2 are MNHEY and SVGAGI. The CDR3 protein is CASSYSDPGLAGDVGYNEQFF. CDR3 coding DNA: TGTGCCAGCAGTTACTCGGATCCGGGACTAGCGGGAGATGTGGGATACAATGAGCAGTTCTTC.

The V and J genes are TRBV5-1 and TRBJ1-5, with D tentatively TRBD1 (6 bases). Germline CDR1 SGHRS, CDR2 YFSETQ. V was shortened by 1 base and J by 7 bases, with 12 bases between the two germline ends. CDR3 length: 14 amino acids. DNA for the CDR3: TGCGCCAGCAGCTTGTCGACAGGAGAACAGCCCCAGCATTTT. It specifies CASSLSTGEQPQHF.

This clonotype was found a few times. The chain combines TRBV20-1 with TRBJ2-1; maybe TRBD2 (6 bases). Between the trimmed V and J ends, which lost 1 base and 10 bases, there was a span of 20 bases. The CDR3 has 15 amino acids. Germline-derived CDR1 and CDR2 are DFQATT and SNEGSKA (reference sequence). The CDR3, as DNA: TGCAGTGCTAGAGCCGGGACCACATTCGGGGGAGAGCAGTTCTTC. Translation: CSARAGTTFGGEQFF.

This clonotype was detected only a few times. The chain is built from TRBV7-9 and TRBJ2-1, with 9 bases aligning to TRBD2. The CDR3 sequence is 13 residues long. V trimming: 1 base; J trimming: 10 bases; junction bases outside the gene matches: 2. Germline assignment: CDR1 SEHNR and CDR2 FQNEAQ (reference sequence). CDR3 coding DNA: TGTGCCAGCAGCTTAGGGCGGGAGGGGGAGCAGTTCTTC. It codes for CASSLGREGEQFF.

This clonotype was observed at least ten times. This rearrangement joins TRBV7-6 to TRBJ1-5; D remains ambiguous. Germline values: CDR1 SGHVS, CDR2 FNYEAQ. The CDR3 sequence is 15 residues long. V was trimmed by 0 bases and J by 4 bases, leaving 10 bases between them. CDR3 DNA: TGTGCCAGCAGCTTAGCGCCTAACGGAAATCAGCCCCAGCATTTT. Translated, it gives CASSLAPNGNQPQHF. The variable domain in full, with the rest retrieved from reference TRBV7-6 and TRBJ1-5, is GAGVSQSPRYKVTKRGQDVALRCDPISGHVSLYWYRQALGQGPEFLTYFNYEAQQDKSGLPNDRFSAERPEGSISTLTIQRTEQRDSAMYRCASSLAPNGNQPQHFGDGTRLSIL.

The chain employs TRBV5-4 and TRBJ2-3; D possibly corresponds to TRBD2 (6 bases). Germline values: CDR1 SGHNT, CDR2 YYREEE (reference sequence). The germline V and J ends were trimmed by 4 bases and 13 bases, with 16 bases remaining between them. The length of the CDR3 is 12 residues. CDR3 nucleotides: TGTGCCAGCAGCGAGGACTTTCGGGGGAAGTATTTT. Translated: CASSEDFRGKYF.

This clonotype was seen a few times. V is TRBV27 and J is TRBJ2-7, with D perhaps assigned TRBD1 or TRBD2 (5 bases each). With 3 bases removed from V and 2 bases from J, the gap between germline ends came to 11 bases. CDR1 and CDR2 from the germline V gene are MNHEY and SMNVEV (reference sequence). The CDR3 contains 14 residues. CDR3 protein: CASSFGDGAYEQYF. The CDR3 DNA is TGTGCCAGCAGTTTTGGGGACGGAGCCTACGAGCAGTACTTC.

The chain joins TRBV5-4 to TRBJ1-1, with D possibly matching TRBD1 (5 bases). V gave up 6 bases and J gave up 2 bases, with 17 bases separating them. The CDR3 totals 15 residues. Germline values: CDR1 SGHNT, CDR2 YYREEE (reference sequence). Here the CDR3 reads CASTQYVGLNTEAFF. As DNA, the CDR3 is TGTGCCAGCACCCAATATGTGGGGCTTAACACTGAAGCTTTCTTT.

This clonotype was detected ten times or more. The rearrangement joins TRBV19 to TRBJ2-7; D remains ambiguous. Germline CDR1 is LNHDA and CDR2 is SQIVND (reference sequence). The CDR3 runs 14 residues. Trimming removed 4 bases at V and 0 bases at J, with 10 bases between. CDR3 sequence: CASSNGLGSYEQYF. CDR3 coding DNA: TGTGCCAGTAGTAATGGGTTAGGCTCCTACGAGCAGTACTTC.

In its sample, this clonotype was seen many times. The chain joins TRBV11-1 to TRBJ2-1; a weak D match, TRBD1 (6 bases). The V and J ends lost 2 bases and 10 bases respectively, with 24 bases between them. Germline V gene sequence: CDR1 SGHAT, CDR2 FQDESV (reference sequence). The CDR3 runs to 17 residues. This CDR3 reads CASSLKFVLMGASEQFF. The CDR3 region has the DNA TGTGCCAGCAGCTTAAAGTTCGTTCTGATGGGGGCATCGGAGCAGTTCTTC.

CDR3: CSARPWENTEAFF. CDR3 nucleotide sequence: TGCAGTGCTAGACCCTGGGAGAACACTGAAGCTTTCTTT. The chain is built from TRBV20-1 and TRBJ1-1; D not certain. V lost 2 bases to trimming and J lost 1 base, with 8 bases between them. CDR3 length equals 13 residues. The germline V gene encodes CDR1 DFQATT and CDR2 SNEGSKA (reference sequence).

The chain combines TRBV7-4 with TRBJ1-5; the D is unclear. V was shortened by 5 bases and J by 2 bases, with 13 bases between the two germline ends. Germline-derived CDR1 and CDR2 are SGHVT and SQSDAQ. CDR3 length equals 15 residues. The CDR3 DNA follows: TGTGCCAGCAGCCCAGCGGTAGCAGGCAATCAGCCCCAGCATTTT. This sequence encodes CASSPAVAGNQPQHF. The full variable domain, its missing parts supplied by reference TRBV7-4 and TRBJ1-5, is GAGVSQSPRYKVAKRGRDVALRCDSISGHVTLYWYRQTLGQGSEVLTYSQSDAQRDKSGRPSGRFSAERPERSVSTLKIQRTEQGDSAVYLCASSPAVAGNQPQHFGDGTRLSIL.

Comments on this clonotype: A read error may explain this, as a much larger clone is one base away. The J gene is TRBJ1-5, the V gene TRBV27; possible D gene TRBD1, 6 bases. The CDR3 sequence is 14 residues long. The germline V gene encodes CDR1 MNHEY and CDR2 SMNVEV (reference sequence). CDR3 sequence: CVSSPDRNNQPQHF. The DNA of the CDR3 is TGTGTCAGCAGTCCGGACAGAAACAATCAGCCCCAGCATTTT.

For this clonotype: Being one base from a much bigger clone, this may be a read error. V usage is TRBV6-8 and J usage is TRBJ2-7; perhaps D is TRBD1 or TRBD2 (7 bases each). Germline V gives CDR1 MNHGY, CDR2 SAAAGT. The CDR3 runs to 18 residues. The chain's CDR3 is CDSSSPGQKREFPYEQYF. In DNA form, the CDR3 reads TGTGACAGCAGTTCACCGGGACAGAAGCGGGAATTCCCCTACGAGCAGTACTTC.

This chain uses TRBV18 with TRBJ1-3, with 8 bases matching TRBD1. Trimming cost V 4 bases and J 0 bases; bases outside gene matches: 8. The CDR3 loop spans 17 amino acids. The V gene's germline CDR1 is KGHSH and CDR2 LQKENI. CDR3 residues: CASSLRGDRSSGNTIYF. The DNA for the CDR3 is TGTGCCAGCTCACTACGGGGGGACAGGAGCTCTGGAAACACCATATATTTT.